The 26 T cell receptor beta chains given below trace back to one sample, sequenced in a study of T-cell memory formation after mild COVID-19. TCRdb called the 5' RACE reads again in MiXCR, with one record for every CDR3 protein. Of more than 75,000 distinct CDR3 sequences listed, approximately 25% are singletons. Specimen: PBMCs or a T cell subset sorted from them (not recorded which). The receptors stem from a man younger than 35 who had mild COVID-19 (a few samples of this study predate the infection). Cell type and time point are not known.

This clonotype appeared a few times. This chain joins TRBV4-2 and TRBJ2-1, with D unclear. Trimming pared 4 bases from V and 2 bases from J, leaving 6 bases between. Germline CDR1 reads LGHNA; CDR2 reads YNFKEQ. The CDR3 loop spans 13 amino acids. CDR3 in DNA: TGTGCCAGCAGCCCCGTGGCCTACAATGAGCAGTTCTTC. Its protein product is CASSPVAYNEQFF.

This clonotype was observed many times. V is TRBV27 and J is TRBJ1-1; unclear D gene. Germline V lookup: CDR1 MNHEY, CDR2 SMNVEV (reference sequence). V lost 3 bases to trimming and J lost 4 bases, with 9 bases between them. The CDR3 is 13 residues long. The CDR3 nucleotides read TGTGCCAGCAGTTTTAAAGAGACCACTGAAGCTTTCTTT. Its protein product is CASSFKETTEAFF.

There are a few counts of this clonotype. The genes are TRBV2 and TRBJ2-4, with D tentatively TRBD1 (5 bases). V lost 7 bases, J lost 10 bases, and 11 bases lay in between. CDR1 is SNHLY and CDR2 is FYNNEI in the germline V gene. The CDR3 has 11 amino acids. The CDR3, as DNA: TGTGCCAGCATGCTGGGGCCGATTCAGTACTTC. As protein: CASMLGPIQYF.

This clonotype came up a few times. This chain uses TRBV7-9 with TRBJ2-2; no clear D gene. CDR1 and CDR2 (germline): SEHNR, FQNEAQ (reference sequence). Trimming took 0 bases from V and 1 from J, leaving 9 bases between them. This CDR3 has 16 residues. In DNA form, the CDR3 reads TGTGCCAGCAGCTTAGCGTCCAGGCAGAACACCGGGGAGCTGTTTTTT. Translation gives CASSLASRQNTGELFF.

This clonotype showed up just a few times. This rearrangement joins TRBV20-1 to TRBJ2-5, with TRBD2 matching 11 bases. CDR1 and CDR2 from the germline V gene are DFQATT and SNEGSKA (reference sequence). This CDR3 contains 16 residues. After removal of 3 bases from V and 2 bases from J, the junction contained 8 bases not matched to a gene. The CDR3 bases are TGCAGTGCTAGCGTCTGGCTAGCGGGGGGTCAAGAGACCCAGTACTTC. This gives the protein CSASVWLAGGQETQYF.

The chain recombines TRBV12-3 or TRBV12-4 with TRBJ1-1; D is unresolved. This CDR3 comprises 12 residues. V lost 3 bases and J 4 bases, leaving 6 bases between the germline ends. The CDR3 sequence is CASSFVSTEAFF. The CDR3 nucleotides read TGTGCCAGCAGTTTCGTTAGCACTGAAGCTTTCTTT.

The chain recombines TRBV4-3 with TRBJ2-3, with no clear D. Germline values: CDR1 LGHNA, CDR2 YSLEER. V lost 0 bases and J 4 bases, leaving 11 bases between the germline ends. The CDR3 consists of 15 residues. CDR3 amino acids: CASSQEGQYSDTQYF. CDR3 DNA sequence: TGCGCCAGCAGCCAAGAAGGGCAGTATTCAGATACGCAGTATTTT.

The chain carries TRBV4-2 and TRBJ2-2; no firm D call. CDR1 is LGHNA and CDR2 is YNFKEQ in the germline V gene. The CDR3 runs 16 residues. Trimming cost V 0 bases and J 1 base, with 9 bases left between them. The CDR3 nucleotides read TGTGCCAGCAGCCAAGAACCCCCGGTGAACACCGGGGAGCTGTTTTTT. This gives the protein CASSQEPPVNTGELFF.

The chain uses TRBV7-9 and TRBJ1-2; D might be TRBD1 (5 bases). The V gene lost 3 bases and the J gene lost 8 bases, with 19 bases spanning the gap. CDR3 size: 15 residues. Germline V lookup: CDR1 SEHNR, CDR2 FQNEAQ (reference sequence). The DNA for the CDR3 is TGTGCCAGCAGCTTCGGGACGGTCTACCTTGGGGGCTACACCTTC. This translates into CASSFGTVYLGGYTF.

V and J are TRBV7-8 and TRBJ1-5; D is undetermined. With 1 base removed from V and 6 bases from J, the gap between germline ends came to 16 bases. The germline V gene encodes CDR1 SGHVS and CDR2 FQNEAQ. The CDR3 has 16 amino acids. CDR3: CASSLVWPSRSQPQHF. In DNA form, the CDR3 reads TGTGCCAGCAGCTTAGTATGGCCTTCTAGAAGTCAGCCCCAGCATTTT.

This clonotype turned up a few times. This chain connects TRBV28 to TRBJ2-1; 15 bases align to TRBD2. With 6 bases clipped from V and 3 bases from J, the junction kept 6 bases outside the gene matches. The CDR3 extends over 17 amino acids. In germline, CDR1 is MDHEN, CDR2 SYDVKM. CDR3 in amino acids: CASSPGTSGGLYNEQFF. As DNA, the CDR3 is TGTGCCAGCAGCCCCGGGACTAGCGGGGGGCTCTACAATGAGCAGTTCTTC.

The V gene is TRBV20-1, the J gene TRBJ2-1; D is perhaps TRBD2 (7 bases). The V gene's germline CDR1 is DFQATT and CDR2 SNEGSKA (reference sequence). Trimming shortened V by 1 base and J by 15 bases, and 19 bases separated the two germline ends. The CDR3 totals 13 residues. The DNA of the CDR3 is TGCAGTGCTAGAGTCCGGAGGGAGGGGGAACTGTTCTTC. Encoded protein: CSARVRREGELFF.

This sequence joins TRBV4-1 and TRBJ2-7; D is uncertain. Trimming removed 4 bases from V and 3 bases from J, with 10 bases in between. CDR1 and CDR2 (germline): MGHRA, YSYEKL. CDR3 length: 13 residues. The CDR3 spells CASSPYSGYEQYF. CDR3 nucleotides: TGCGCCAGCAGCCCATACTCGGGCTACGAGCAGTACTTC.

This clonotype was seen a few times. The chain is built from TRBV19 and TRBJ1-1, with TRBD1 as a possible D gene (5 bases). This CDR3 region has 12 residues. Germline V gene lookup returns CDR1 LNHDA and CDR2 SQIVND (reference sequence). Trimming cost V 8 bases and J 0 bases, with 7 bases left between them. CDR3: CASGTLNTEAFF. CDR3 DNA: TGTGCCAGTGGGACCTTGAACACTGAAGCTTTCTTT.

The chain carries TRBV6-2 or TRBV6-3 and TRBJ2-7; 7 nucleotides agree with TRBD1. This CDR3 contains 15 residues. The V segment lost 2 bases and the J segment 4 bases; nucleotides outside the gene matches: 8. The germline gives CDR1 MNHEY, CDR2 SVGEGT. The CDR3 sequence is CASSYHPGQYYEQYV. In DNA, the CDR3 is TGTGCCAGCAGTTACCATCCGGGACAGTATTACGAGCAGTACGTC.

A few counts support this clonotype. The chain is built from TRBV4-2 and TRBJ2-1; 11 nucleotides align to TRBD2. V shed 0 bases and J 0 bases; nucleotides not matched to a gene: 10. Per germline, CDR1 LGHNA and CDR2 YNFKEQ. There are 20 residues in the CDR3. Here the CDR3 reads CASSQDAVAGGVSSYNEQFF. In DNA form, the CDR3 reads TGTGCCAGCAGCCAAGACGCGGTAGCGGGGGGGGTGAGCTCCTACAATGAGCAGTTCTTC.

The chain joins TRBV7-2 to TRBJ2-1; D might be TRBD1 or TRBD2, each matching 5 bases. CDR3 length: 14 amino acids. V lost 6 bases, J lost 10 bases, and 19 bases lay in between. The germline V gene encodes CDR1 SGHTA and CDR2 FQGNSA. The CDR3 loop is CASRSYDGAWEQFF. CDR3 sequence (DNA): TGTGCCAGCAGAAGTTATGACGGGGCGTGGGAGCAGTTCTTC.

V usage is TRBV7-2 and J usage is TRBJ2-7; D unresolved. The germline CDR1 and CDR2 sequences are SGHTA and FQGNSA. V was trimmed by 4 bases and J by 0 bases, leaving 7 bases between them. The CDR3 is 13 amino acids. The CDR3 reads CASSSGSSYEQYF. CDR3 nucleotides: TGTGCCAGCAGCTCGGGCAGCTCCTACGAGCAGTACTTC.

The V gene is TRBV5-1, the J gene TRBJ1-2; no reliable D call. Deletions cut 0 bases from V and 3 bases from J, with 15 bases between. From germline, CDR1 is SGHRS and CDR2 YFSETQ. This CDR3 contains 16 residues. The CDR3 loop is CASSLDPLGRYYGYTF. The CDR3 bases are TGCGCCAGCAGCTTGGACCCGCTCGGCAGATACTATGGCTACACCTTC.

This clonotype has more than one count but fewer than ten. The gene calls are TRBV7-3 and TRBJ2-3; D is perhaps TRBD2 (5 bases). Germline CDR1 and CDR2: SGHTA and FQGTGA. CDR3 length: 14 amino acids. The ends were cut back, 2 bases at V and 4 bases at J, with 10 bases in the middle. In DNA form, the CDR3 reads TGTGCCAGCAGCTTAGAGCCCGGGGCAGATACGCAGTATTTT. It is translated as CASSLEPGADTQYF.

This clonotype was counted a few times. The chain recombines TRBV6-2 or TRBV6-3 with TRBJ2-3; D gene unclear. Per the germline V gene, CDR1 is MNHEY and CDR2 is SVGEGT. The V and J ends lost 0 bases and 2 bases respectively, with 12 bases between them. The CDR3 sequence is 16 residues long. The CDR3 bases are TGTGCCAGCAGTTACTCGGCTAACCCCGCCACAGATACGCAGTATTTT. Translated, it gives CASSYSANPATDTQYF.

The sample holds a few counts of this clonotype. The gene calls are TRBV6-6 and TRBJ1-5; no definite D call. Per the germline V gene, CDR1 is MNHNY and CDR2 is SVGAGI (reference sequence). The CDR3 is 9 residues long. Trimming shortened V by 11 bases and J by 6 bases, and 5 bases separated the two germline ends. As DNA, the CDR3 is TGTGCCTGGGGTCAGCCCCAGCATTTT. Amino acid sequence: CAWGQPQHF.

This clonotype was observed a handful of times. The genes are TRBV12-3 or TRBV12-4 and TRBJ1-1; D might be TRBD1 (6 bases). The V end was cut by 2 bases, the J end by 5 bases, with 12 bases between. The CDR3 extends over 14 amino acids. CDR3 nucleotides: TGTGCCAGCAGTTTATTACAGGGCTATACTGAAGCTTTCTTT. Protein sequence: CASSLLQGYTEAFF.

This clonotype was counted between two and nine times. The chain employs TRBV11-3 and TRBJ2-1; 7 bases match TRBD2. The CDR3 length is 13 residues. Germline V gene sequence: CDR1 SGHNT, CDR2 YENEEA. The V gene end was trimmed by 5 bases and the J gene end by 9 bases; junction bases not matched to a gene: 7. CDR3 nucleotides: TGTGCCAGCAGCCTCGGGGGGAGGGGTGAGCAGTTCTTC. Translation gives CASSLGGRGEQFF.

The gene calls are TRBV28 and TRBJ2-2, with D possibly matching TRBD1 (5 bases). Germline lookup yields CDR1 MDHEN and CDR2 SYDVKM. The CDR3 is made up of 16 amino acids. Trimming stripped 2 bases from V and 0 bases from J, with 10 bases between. CDR3 nucleotide sequence: TGTGCCAGCAGTTTAAGGACACCCGCGAACACCGGGGAGCTGTTTTTT. It translates to CASSLRTPANTGELFF.

The chain is built from TRBV27 and TRBJ2-7, with TRBD1 as a possible D gene (6 bases). CDR3 length: 12 residues. Germline V lookup: CDR1 MNHEY, CDR2 SMNVEV (reference sequence). V lost 2 bases, J lost 6 bases, and 8 bases lay in between. In DNA, the CDR3 is TGTGCCAGCAGTTTACTCAGGGGCGAGCAGTACTTC. Protein sequence: CASSLLRGEQYF.